These T cell receptor beta chains were read from a single sample in a study of shared clonotypes between healthy human individuals. Data came from immunoSEQ multiplex PCR; TCRdb stores just in-frame clones and leaves some out. The table lists roughly 2.1 million clones, approximately 94% of them singletons. Source material: naive CD8+ T cells from PBMCs. Source of these receptors: a young man in good health. Some clones in this sample may be carry-over from other donors' samples. Each CDR3 is given with its conserved first and last residue. The D gene is left open where the match is weak. Clone size is shown for a subset of rows, as once, few, many or a class of expanded clone.

TRBV9,TRBJ1-1,few,-,CASSRTGFNEAFF,TGTGCCAGCAGCCGAACGGGCTTTAATGAAGCTTTCTTT
TRBV28,TRBJ2-3,-,-,CASSSPRDTQYF,TGTGCCAGCAGTTCTCCCAGAGATACGCAGTATTTT
TRBV27,TRBJ2-2,-,TRBD1,CASSFGTGGTGELFF,TGTGCCAGCAGTTTTGGGACAGGGGGCACCGGGGAGCTGTTTTTT
TRBV10-2,TRBJ2-3,-,-,CASLSTDTQYF,TGCGCCAGCCTTAGCACAGATACGCAGTATTTT
TRBV6-5,TRBJ2-7,-,-,CASSYFAGTYEQYF,TGTGCCAGCAGTTACTTCGCGGGGACCTACGAGCAGTACTTC
TRBV19,TRBJ2-7,-,TRBD2,CATKGAGAYEQYF,TGTGCCACCAAGGGAGCGGGAGCCTACGAGCAGTACTTC
TRBV2,TRBJ2-7,-,TRBD1,CASSGTGATSSYEQYF,TGTGCCAGCAGCGGGACAGGGGCGACCTCCTCCTACGAGCAGTACTTC
TRBV29-1,TRBJ1-4,-,TRBD1,CSVTGGATNEKLFF,TGCAGCGTCACAGGGGGTGCAACTAATGAAAAACTGTTTTTT
TRBV4-1,TRBJ2-6,-,TRBD1,CASSQWTGPPGANVLTF,TGCGCCAGCAGCCAATGGACAGGGCCCCCTGGGGCCAACGTCCTGACTTTC
TRBV7-9,TRBJ2-6,-,-,CASSSAGTGANVLTF,TGTGCCAGCAGCTCAGCAGGGACCGGGGCCAACGTCCTGACTTTC
TRBV9,TRBJ2-1,-,TRBD2,CASSPRLAGGYNEQFF,TGTGCCAGCAGCCCCCGACTAGCGGGAGGGTACAATGAGCAGTTCTTC
TRBV5-1,TRBJ2-5,-,TRBD2,CASSSGGEDETQYF,TGCGCCAGCAGCTCCGGGGGGGAGGACGAGACCCAGTACTTC
TRBV7-8,TRBJ1-1,-,TRBD1,CASSLDGQGTTEAFF,TGTGCCAGCAGCTTAGATGGACAGGGTACCACTGAAGCTTTCTTT
TRBV6-1,TRBJ2-2,-,TRBD2,CASSEWPGSLAGDNTGELFF,TGTGCCAGCAGTGAATGGCCAGGGAGTCTAGCGGGAGATAACACCGGGGAGCTGTTTTTT
TRBV7-9,TRBJ1-2,-,-,CASSLGMEYGYTF,TGTGCCAGCAGCTTAGGAATGGAATATGGCTACACCTTC
TRBV7-9,TRBJ2-2,once,TRBD2,CASSSRLAGETGELFF,TGTGCCAGCAGCTCTAGACTAGCGGGAGAAACCGGGGAGCTGTTTTTT
TRBV6-6,TRBJ1-5,-,TRBD1,CASSYWDRENQPQHF,TGTGCCAGCAGTTACTGGGACAGAGAAAATCAGCCCCAGCATTTT
TRBV29-1,TRBJ1-2,-,TRBD1,CSLWTGAYGYTF,TGCAGCCTTTGGACAGGGGCCTATGGCTACACCTTC
TRBV9,TRBJ2-7,-,-,CASSSPLRQGISYEQYF,TGTGCCAGCAGCTCCCCACTCCGGCAGGGGATCTCCTACGAGCAGTACTTC
TRBV6-5,TRBJ2-1,-,-,CASSYQGRDNEQFF,TGTGCCAGCAGTTACCAGGGCCGGGACAATGAGCAGTTCTTC
TRBV5-1,TRBJ2-2,-,-,CASSQTAGSGELFF,TGCGCCAGCAGCCAAACCGCAGGGTCCGGGGAGCTGTTTTTT
TRBV28,TRBJ1-2,-,TRBD1,CASSQTGGSWGYTF,TGTGCCAGCAGCCAGACAGGGGGCTCGTGGGGCTACACCTTC
TRBV2,TRBJ2-1,-,TRBD2,CASSQEGLAGVGYNEQFF,TGTGCCAGCAGTCAAGAGGGACTAGCGGGAGTTGGCTACAATGAGCAGTTCTTC
TRBV19,TRBJ1-5,-,-,CATRDSLNQPQHF,TGTGCCACCCGAGACAGCCTCAATCAGCCCCAGCATTTT
TRBV9,TRBJ2-7,-,-,CASSSEGGDTYEQYF,TGTGCCAGCAGCTCGGAGGGCGGGGACACCTACGAGCAGTACTTC
TRBV28,TRBJ2-7,-,-,CASSLDLGPYEQYF,TGTGCCAGCAGTTTAGATCTGGGTCCCTACGAGCAGTACTTC
TRBV6-1,TRBJ2-7,-,-,CASSEPTFYEQYF,TGTGCCAGCAGTGAACCCACCTTCTACGAGCAGTACTTC
TRBV12-5,TRBJ2-1,-,TRBD2,CASLAGGEQFF,TGTGCTAGTCTGGCGGGAGGGGAGCAGTTCTTC
TRBV6-5,TRBJ2-5,once,TRBD1,CASSIRQGSGTQYF,TGTGCCAGCAGTATCCGACAGGGCTCGGGGACCCAGTACTTC
TRBV7-9,TRBJ1-4,-,TRBD1,CASSLVAGGEEKLFF,TGTGCCAGCAGCTTAGTAGCAGGGGGCGAGGAAAAACTGTTTTTT
TRBV25-1,TRBJ2-3,-,-,CASSPGTRTQYF,TGTGCCAGCAGCCCAGGGACCAGAACGCAGTATTTT
TRBV11-2,TRBJ2-5,-,-,CASSLRSGSGETQYF,TGTGCCAGCAGCTTGAGGAGTGGGAGTGGAGAGACCCAGTACTTC
TRBV7-9,TRBJ1-2,-,TRBD1,CASSLVGQGLYGYTF,TGTGCCAGCAGCTTAGTCGGACAGGGACTCTATGGCTACACCTTC
TRBV28,TRBJ2-3,-,-,CASNRPSEILAQYF,TGTGCCAGCAATCGGCCTAGCGAAATCTTGGCGCAGTATTTT
TRBV28,TRBJ2-1,-,-,CASRRDSILPVNEQFF,TGTGCCAGCAGACGGGACTCGATTCTACCCGTCAATGAGCAGTTCTTC
TRBV6-5,TRBJ2-7,once,-,CASSYGQGQAYEQYF,TGTGCCAGCAGTTACGGGCAAGGTCAAGCCTACGAGCAGTACTTC
TRBV30,TRBJ2-7,-,-,CAWSLRYEQYF,TGTGCCTGGAGTCTCCGCTACGAGCAGTACTTC
TRBV6-1,TRBJ2-7,-,-,CASSASGLGLTYEQYF,TGTGCCAGCAGTGCCTCCGGTTTAGGACTGACCTACGAGCAGTACTTC
TRBV7-3,TRBJ2-2,-,-,CASSNKPRDTGSTGELFF,TGTGCCAGCAGCAATAAACCCCGGGACACGGGGAGCACCGGGGAGCTGTTTTTT
TRBV7-8,TRBJ2-3,-,-,CASSLRRGMGTDTQYF,TGTGCCAGCAGCCTCCGCCGGGGGATGGGCACAGATACGCAGTATTTT
TRBV2,TRBJ2-1,-,-,CASSPFDLYNEQFF,TGTGCCAGCAGCCCGTTCGACTTGTACAATGAGCAGTTCTTC
TRBV27,TRBJ2-5,-,-,CASSSVGVDGGQETQYF,TGTGCCAGCAGTTCCGTCGGAGTGGATGGAGGGCAAGAGACCCAGTACTTC
TRBV5-1,TRBJ2-5,-,TRBD2,CASSEGTSGRQREETQYF,TGCGCCAGCAGCGAAGGGACTAGCGGGAGACAGAGGGAAGAGACCCAGTACTTC
TRBV7-2,TRBJ1-2,-,-,CASSLPQGIYGYTF,TGTGCCAGCAGCTTACCGCAGGGGATCTATGGCTACACCTTC
TRBV28,TRBJ1-5,-,TRBD1,CASSSGQGNQPQHF,TGTGCCAGCAGTTCGGGACAGGGCAATCAGCCCCAGCATTTT
TRBV12-5,TRBJ2-5,-,-,CASGLAVTVPETQYF,TGTGCTAGTGGTTTGGCGGTTACGGTTCCAGAGACCCAGTACTTC
TRBV5-6,TRBJ2-6,-,-,CASSSPFGSSGANVLTF,TGTGCCAGCAGCTCCCCGTTCGGGTCCTCTGGGGCCAACGTCCTGACTTTC
TRBV28,TRBJ2-7,-,TRBD2,CASSLELAGARWEQYF,TGTGCCAGCAGTCTAGAGCTAGCGGGAGCCAGGTGGGAGCAGTACTTC
TRBV19,TRBJ1-1,few,-,CASSTQGTEAFF,TGTGCCAGTAGTACTCAGGGTACTGAAGCTTTCTTT
TRBV11-2,TRBJ2-7,-,TRBD2,CASSLSGVEQYF,TGTGCCAGCAGCTTGAGCGGGGTCGAGCAGTACTTC